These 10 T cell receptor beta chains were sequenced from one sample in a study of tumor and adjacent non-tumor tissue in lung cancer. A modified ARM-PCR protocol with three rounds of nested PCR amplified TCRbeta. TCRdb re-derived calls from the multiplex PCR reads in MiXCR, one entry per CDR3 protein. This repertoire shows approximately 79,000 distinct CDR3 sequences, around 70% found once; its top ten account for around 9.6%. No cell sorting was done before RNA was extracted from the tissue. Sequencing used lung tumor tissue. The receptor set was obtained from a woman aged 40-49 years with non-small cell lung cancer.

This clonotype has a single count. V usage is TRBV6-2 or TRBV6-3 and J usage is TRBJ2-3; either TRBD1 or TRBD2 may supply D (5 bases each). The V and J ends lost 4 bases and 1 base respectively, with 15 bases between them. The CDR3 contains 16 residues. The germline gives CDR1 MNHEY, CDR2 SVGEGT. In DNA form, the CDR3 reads TGTGCCAGCAGTTCACCAGGGATTAGCGGCACAGATACGCAGTATTTT. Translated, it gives CASSSPGISGTDTQYF.

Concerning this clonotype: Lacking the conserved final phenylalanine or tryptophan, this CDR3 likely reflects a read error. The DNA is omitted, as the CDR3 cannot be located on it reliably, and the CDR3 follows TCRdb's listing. CDR3 loop: CASSPENQNTGEMFV. This chain joins TRBV11-2 and TRBJ2-2. The germline gives CDR1 SGHAT, CDR2 FQNNGV. Counting both end residues, the CDR3 totals 15 amino acids.

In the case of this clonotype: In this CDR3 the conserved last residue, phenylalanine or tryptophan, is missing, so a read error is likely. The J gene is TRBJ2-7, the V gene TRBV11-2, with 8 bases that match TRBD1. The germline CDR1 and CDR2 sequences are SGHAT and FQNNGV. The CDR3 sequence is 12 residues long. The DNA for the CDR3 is TGTGTCGGCAGCCGGACAGGGTTCGAGCAGTACATC. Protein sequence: CVGSRTGFEQYI.

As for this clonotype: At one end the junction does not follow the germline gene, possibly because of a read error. The CDR3 sequence: CVSSPRTSGTNEQFF. The CDR3, as DNA: TGTGTCAGCAGTCCAAGGACTAGCGGGACCAATGAGCAGTTCTTC. V is TRBV11-3 and J is TRBJ2-1, with TRBD2 matching over 12 bases. Per germline, CDR1 SGHNT and CDR2 YENEEA. The CDR3 covers 15 residues.

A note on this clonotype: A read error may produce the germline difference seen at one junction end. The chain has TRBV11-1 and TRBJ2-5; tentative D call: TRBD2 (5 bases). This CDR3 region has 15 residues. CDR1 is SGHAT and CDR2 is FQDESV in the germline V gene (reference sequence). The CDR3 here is CTSSPSLETQETQYF. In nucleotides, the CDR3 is TGTACCAGCAGCCCTAGCCTGGAGACTCAAGAGACCCAGTACTTC.

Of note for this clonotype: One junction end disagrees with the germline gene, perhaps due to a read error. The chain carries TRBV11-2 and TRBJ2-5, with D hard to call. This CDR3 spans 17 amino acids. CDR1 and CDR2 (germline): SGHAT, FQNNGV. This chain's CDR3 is CASILEPGMGLEETQYF. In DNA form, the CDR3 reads TGTGCCAGCATCTTAGAGCCGGGTATGGGGTTAGAAGAGACCCAGTACTTC.

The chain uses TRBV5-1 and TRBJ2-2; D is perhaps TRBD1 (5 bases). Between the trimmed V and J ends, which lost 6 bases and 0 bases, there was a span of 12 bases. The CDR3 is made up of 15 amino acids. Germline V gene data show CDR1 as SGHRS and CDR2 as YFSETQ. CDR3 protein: CASKNVGPNTGELFF. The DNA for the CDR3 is TGCGCCAGCAAAAATGTGGGGCCGAACACCGGGGAGCTGTTTTTT.

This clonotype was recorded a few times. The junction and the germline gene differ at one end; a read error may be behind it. The CDR3 nucleotides are TGTGTCAGCAGCTTAGACAGAAATCAGCCCCAACATTTT. This encodes CVSSLDRNQPQHF. This chain connects TRBV11-2 to TRBJ1-5; D is perhaps TRBD1 (5 bases). Germline CDR1 reads SGHAT; CDR2 reads FQNNGV. The CDR3 length is 13 residues. The entire variable domain, with the rest obtained from reference TRBV11-2 and TRBJ1-5, is as follows: EAGVAQSPRYKIIEKRQSVAFWCNPISGHATLYWYQQILGQGPKLLIQFQNNGVVDDSQLPKDRFSAERLKGVDSTLKIQPAKLEDSAVYLCVSSLDRNQPQHFGDGTRLSIL.

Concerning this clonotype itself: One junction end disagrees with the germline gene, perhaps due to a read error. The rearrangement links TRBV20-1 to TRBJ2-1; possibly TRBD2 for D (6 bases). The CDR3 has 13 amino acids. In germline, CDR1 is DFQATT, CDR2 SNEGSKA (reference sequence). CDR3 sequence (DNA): TGCAGTGATAGAACTAGCCTCGGGAATGAGGAGCTCTTC. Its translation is CSDRTSLGNEELF.

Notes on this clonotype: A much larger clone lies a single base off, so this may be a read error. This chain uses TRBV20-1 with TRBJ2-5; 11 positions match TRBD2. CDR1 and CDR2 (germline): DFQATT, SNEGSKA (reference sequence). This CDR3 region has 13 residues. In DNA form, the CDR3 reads TGCAGTTCTAGACTAGCGGGAAAAGAGACCCAGTACTTC. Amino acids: CSSRLAGKETQYF.